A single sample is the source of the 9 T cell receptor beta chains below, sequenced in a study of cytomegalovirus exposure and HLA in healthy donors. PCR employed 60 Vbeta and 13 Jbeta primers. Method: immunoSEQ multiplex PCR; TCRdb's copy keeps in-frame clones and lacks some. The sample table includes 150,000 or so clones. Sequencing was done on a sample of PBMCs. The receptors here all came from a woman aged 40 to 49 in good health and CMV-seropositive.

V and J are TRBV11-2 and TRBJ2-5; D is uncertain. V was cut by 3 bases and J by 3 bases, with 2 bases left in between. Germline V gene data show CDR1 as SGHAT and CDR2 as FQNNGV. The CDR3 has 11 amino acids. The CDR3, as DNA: TGTGCCAGCAGCTTCGAAGAGACCCAGTACTTC. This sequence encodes CASSFEETQYF.

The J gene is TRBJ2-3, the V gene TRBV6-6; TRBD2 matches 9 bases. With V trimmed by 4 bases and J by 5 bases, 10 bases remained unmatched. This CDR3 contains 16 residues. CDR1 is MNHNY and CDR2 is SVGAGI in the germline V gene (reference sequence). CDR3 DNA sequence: TGTGCCAGCAGTTTCAGTAGCGGGAGAAGGGAAGATACGCAGTATTTT. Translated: CASSFSSGRREDTQYF.

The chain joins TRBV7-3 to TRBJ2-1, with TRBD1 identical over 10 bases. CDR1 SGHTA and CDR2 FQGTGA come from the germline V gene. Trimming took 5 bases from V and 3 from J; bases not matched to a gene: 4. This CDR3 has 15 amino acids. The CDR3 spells CASSGTGANYNEQFF. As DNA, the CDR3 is TGTGCCAGCAGCGGGACAGGGGCGAACTACAATGAGCAGTTCTTC. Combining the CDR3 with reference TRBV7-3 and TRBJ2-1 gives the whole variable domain GAGVSQTPSNKVTEKGKYVELRCDPISGHTALYWYRQSLGQGPEFLIYFQGTGAADDSGLPNDRFFAVRPEGSVSTLKIQRTERGDSAVYLCASSGTGANYNEQFFGPGTRLTVL.

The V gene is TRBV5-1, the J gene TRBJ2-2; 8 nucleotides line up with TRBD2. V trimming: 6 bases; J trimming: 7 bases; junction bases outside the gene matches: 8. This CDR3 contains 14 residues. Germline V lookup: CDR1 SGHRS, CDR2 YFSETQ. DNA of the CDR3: TGCGCCAGCACACGGGAGGGCCCGATCGGGGAGCTGTTTTTT. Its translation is CASTREGPIGELFF.

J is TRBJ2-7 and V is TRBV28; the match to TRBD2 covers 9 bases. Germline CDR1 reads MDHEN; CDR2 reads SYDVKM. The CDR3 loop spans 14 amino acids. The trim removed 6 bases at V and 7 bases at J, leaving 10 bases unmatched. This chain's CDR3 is CASRGASGAWEQYF. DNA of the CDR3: TGTGCCAGCAGAGGGGCTAGCGGGGCCTGGGAGCAGTACTTC.

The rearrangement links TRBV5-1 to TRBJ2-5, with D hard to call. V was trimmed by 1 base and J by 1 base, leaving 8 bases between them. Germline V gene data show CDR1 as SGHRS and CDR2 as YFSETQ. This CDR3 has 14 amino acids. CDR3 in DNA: TGCGCCAGCAGCTTGACAGTGTCCCAAGAGACCCAGTACTTC. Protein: CASSLTVSQETQYF.

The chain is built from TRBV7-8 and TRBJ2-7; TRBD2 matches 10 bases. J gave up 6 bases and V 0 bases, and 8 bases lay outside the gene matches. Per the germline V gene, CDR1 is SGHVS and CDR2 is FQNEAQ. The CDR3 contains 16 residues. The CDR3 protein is CASSLAQREGEGEQYF. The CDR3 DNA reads TGTGCCAGCAGCTTAGCTCAGCGGGAGGGAGAAGGCGAGCAGTACTTC.

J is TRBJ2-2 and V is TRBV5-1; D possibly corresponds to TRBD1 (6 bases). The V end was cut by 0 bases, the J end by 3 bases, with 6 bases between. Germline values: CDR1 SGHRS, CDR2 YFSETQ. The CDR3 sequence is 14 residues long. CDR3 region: CASSLGQDTGELFF. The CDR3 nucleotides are TGCGCCAGCAGCTTGGGACAGGACACCGGGGAGCTGTTTTTT.

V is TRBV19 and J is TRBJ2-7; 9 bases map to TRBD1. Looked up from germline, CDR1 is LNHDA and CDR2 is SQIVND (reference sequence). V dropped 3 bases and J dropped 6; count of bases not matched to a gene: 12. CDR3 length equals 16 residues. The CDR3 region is CASSIVQGALPAEQYF. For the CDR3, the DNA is TGTGCCAGTAGTATTGTACAGGGGGCTTTGCCCGCCGAGCAGTACTTC.